This TCR beta chain was captured in a study of T cell responses to AZD1222 COVID-19 vaccine. Overall study findings and caveats: Two doses of AZD1222 preceded a rise in Spike-specific TCR breadth and depth. Reportedly, nearly half the spike-specific TCRs target unmutated variant regions. Baseline antibody screening turned up just six seropositive AZD1222 recipients. Donors were mostly white British, more females; clonal diversity possibly underestimated.

The CDR3 loop spans 15 amino acids. V shed 3 bases and J shed 2 bases, with 12 bases lying between them. Germline CDR1 is LNHDA and CDR2 is SQIVND (reference sequence). Produced via immunoSEQ multiplex PCR; TCRdb's table is partial and in-frame only. The sample contains approximately 91,000 clones, 75% to 95% of which appear only once. Regarding this clone: The antigen is undetermined.

The chain uses TRBV19 and TRBJ2-3; tentative D call: TRBD1 (6 bases). This TCR was sampled from an adult who received the AZD1222 COVID-19 vaccine. The source material was peripheral blood, sampled 28 days after the second AZD1222 dose. The CDR3 nucleotides read TGTGCCAGTAGTATCCTCGGACAGCCCACAGATACGCAGTATTTT. Encoded protein: CASSILGQPTDTQYF.